This T cell receptor beta chain was identified in a study of cytomegalovirus exposure and HLA in healthy donors. Study at large: HLA-typed donors were the source of approximately 85 million unique TCRs held in an early data release.

PCR amplification relied on 60 Vbeta primers (plus 13 Jbeta primers). The data were produced by immunoSEQ multiplex PCR, yet TCRdb's version contains in-frame clones alone and is incomplete. The sample has some 160,000 clones; around 75% are singletons. This clone was seen more than once but under ten times. Its antigen remains unidentified. Study-level results: Accounts indicate the classifier identified cytomegalovirus status with strong specificity and sensitivity. Analysis was performed later, and it showed HLA-associated TCR beta chains to be more clonally expanded than equally common others. An analysis that came later showed most CMV-associated TCR beta chains appearing HLA-restricted.

The V gene's germline CDR1 is SGHDN and CDR2 FVKESK. This CDR3 contains 13 residues. V was shortened by 3 bases and J by 6 bases, with 10 bases between the two germline ends. Source material: PBMCs. The clonotype was recovered from a man in his sixties in good health and CMV-seronegative. The chain is built from TRBV14 and TRBJ2-3; D might be TRBD1 (5 bases). CDR3: CASSQGPEDTQYF. CDR3 bases: TGTGCCAGCAGCCAGGGGCCCGAGGATACGCAGTATTTT.